Reported below is one T cell receptor (beta chain). There are 18 residues in the CDR3. Germline assignment: CDR1 SGHNT and CDR2 YYREEE (reference sequence). With 5 bases removed from V and 0 bases from J, the gap between germline ends came to 23 bases. As processed by the authors: Reference gene primers were amplified, and this amplification served to estimate nucleated cell counts. The protocol was immunoSEQ multiplex PCR, while the TCRdb copy is restricted to in-frame clones and leaves out a portion. The V and J calls and clone size were taken over from that table, and D and trimming were inferred from the DNA. The sample yields 350,000 to 400,000 clones, roughly 90% seen once. The sample originates from a study of blood T cell repertoires in COVID-19. Study in general: Material from acute and convalescent COVID-19 was sourced from the United States, Italy and Spain. The cDNA or gDNA used as material had been derived from T cells, B-cell-depleted T cells, or PBMCs.

V is TRBV5-4 and J is TRBJ1-1; possibly TRBD1 for D (6 bases). The origin of this receptor is a man aged 18 to 29 with active or convalescent COVID-19. Material for sequencing was peripheral blood. The CDR3 region has the DNA TGTGCCAGCAGAAAATGGACAGCCACCTATACCATGAACACTGAAGCTTTCTTT. It encodes CASRKWTATYTMNTEAFF. The full variable domain, with the rest looked up from reference TRBV5-4 and TRBJ1-1, is ETGVTQSPTHLIKTRGQQVTLRCSSQSGHNTVSWYQQALGQGPQFIFQYYREEENGRGNFPPRFSGLQFPNYSSELNVNALELDDSALYLCASRKWTATYTMNTEAFFGQGTRLTVV.